The T cell receptor (beta chain) described here comes from a study of identical twins. Broader study findings: Abundant beta clonotypes from cord blood bore fewer insertions; memory repertoires lacked this pattern.

TCRdb independently ran MiXCR on the 5' RACE reads; one entry per CDR3 protein. The top ten hold 3.6% of the sample, which has 200,000 to 300,000 distinct CDR3 sequences, roughly 7% seen once. The V gene's germline CDR1 is SQVTM and CDR2 ANQGSEA. CDR3 length: 15 amino acids. The V gene lost 6 bases and the J gene lost 2 bases, with 17 bases spanning the gap. There are many counts of this clonotype. Its antigen is currently unknown. These data were also reused for a study on yellow fever vaccine responses in identical twins. As that study records: On the reported evidence, twins' vaccine T cell responses seemed partly convergent and partly personalized.

The sequenced sample consisted of memory (CD45RO+) T cells sorted from blood. The sequence derives from a woman between 18 and 29 years old in good health. J is TRBJ1-5 and V is TRBV29-1; possible D gene TRBD1, 6 bases. Written as DNA, the CDR3 is TGCAGCGTCGGAGGACAGAGAGAGGGCAATCAGCCCCAGCATTTT. This translates into CSVGGQREGNQPQHF.